This passage covers 4 T cell receptor beta chains from one sample sequenced in a study of cytomegalovirus exposure and HLA in healthy donors. This PCR relied on a set of 60 Vbeta primers and 13 Jbeta primers. Using immunoSEQ multiplex PCR, the repertoire was profiled, and TCRdb retains in-frame clones only, with some absent. The table has about 140,000 clones, just over 65% seen once. Sequences were obtained from PBMCs. These receptors were taken from a woman aged 60-70 years in good health and CMV-seronegative.

The count of this clone is one. This chain connects TRBV10-1 to TRBJ2-2; 8 bases are a match to TRBD2. The CDR3 extends over 17 amino acids. Per germline, CDR1 WNHNN and CDR2 SYGVQD (reference sequence). With 0 bases clipped from V and 3 bases from J, the junction kept 6 bases outside the gene matches. The CDR3 reads CASSESGRGADTGELFF. The CDR3 DNA sequence: TGCGCCAGCAGTGAGTCGGGGCGGGGGGCCGACACCGGGGAGCTGTTTTTT.

The chain couples TRBV6-1 to TRBJ2-3; 8 bases match TRBD2. Germline V CDR1 and CDR2: MNHNS, SASEGT. V trimming: 3 bases; J trimming: 6 bases; junction bases outside the gene matches: 5. The length of the CDR3 is 14 residues. CDR3 bases: TGTGCCAGCAGTGAGGGCGGGAGGCGGGATACGCAGTATTTT. It specifies CASSEGGRRDTQYF.

The chain is built from TRBV5-1 and TRBJ1-1; D is possibly TRBD1 (5 bases). With 0 bases removed from V and 4 bases from J, the gap between germline ends came to 10 bases. Germline loops: CDR1 SGHRS, CDR2 YFSETQ. CDR3 length equals 14 residues. The CDR3 protein is CASSLEGISTEAFF. CDR3 nucleotide sequence: TGCGCCAGCAGCTTGGAGGGGATATCCACTGAAGCTTTCTTT.

The chain recombines TRBV7-2 with TRBJ2-3; a possible D gene is TRBD2 (6 bases). With 5 bases removed from V and 5 bases from J, the gap between germline ends came to 11 bases. CDR3 length: 13 residues. The germline CDR1 and CDR2 sequences are SGHTA and FQGNSA. This CDR3 is CASSPGLIDTQYF. DNA of the CDR3: TGTGCCAGCAGCCCGGGACTTATAGATACGCAGTATTTT.